The 10 T cell receptor beta chains presented below share a single source sample, sequenced in a study of OX40 agonist ivuxolimab in advanced cancers. Here immunoSEQ multiplex PCR was the method, and the copy in TCRdb shows in-frame clones only, minus some. The data contain about 61,000 clones, around 83% of them singletons. The specimen comprised CD4+ or CD8+ T cells sorted from blood, sampled in a trial of the OX40 agonist ivuxolimab. The receptors here all came from an adult with an advanced solid tumor such as melanoma, head and neck, liver or kidney cancer.

J is TRBJ1-2 and V is TRBV11-1; the D is unclear. Germline V gene data show CDR1 as SGHAT and CDR2 as FQDESV (reference sequence). CDR3 length: 13 amino acids. V gave up 5 bases and J gave up 3 bases, with 10 bases separating them. The CDR3 DNA is TGTGCCAGCAGCCTTCGGAGGGACTATGGCTACACCTTC. This gives the protein CASSLRRDYGYTF.

This clone has just a few counts. This chain uses TRBV5-6 with TRBJ1-6; D is undetermined. Germline V lookup: CDR1 SGHDT, CDR2 YYEEEE. V was pared by 4 bases and J by 5 bases, with 4 bases between. The CDR3 is made up of 12 amino acids. DNA of the CDR3: TGTGCCAGCAGCGAAAATAATTCACCCCTCCACTTT. It encodes CASSENNSPLHF.

This clone has only a few counts. The rearrangement links TRBV6-5 to TRBJ2-1; no clear D. CDR1 and CDR2 from the germline V gene are MNHEY and SVGAGI. V was clipped by 3 bases and J by 0 bases, with 3 bases between them. The CDR3 has 13 amino acids. Here the CDR3 reads CASSYYSYNEQFF. In DNA form, the CDR3 reads TGTGCCAGCAGTTATTACTCCTACAATGAGCAGTTCTTC.

This chain uses TRBV28 with TRBJ2-3, with 10 bases matching TRBD1. The CDR3 spans 15 residues. V trimming: 7 bases; J trimming: 3 bases; junction bases outside the gene matches: 7. Germline V gene lookup returns CDR1 MDHEN and CDR2 SYDVKM. The CDR3 DNA reads as TGTGCCAGCACCGCCCCGGACAGGGGGACAGATACGCAGTATTTT. Protein sequence: CASTAPDRGTDTQYF.

V is TRBV2 and J is TRBJ1-4; no clear D gene. This CDR3 comprises 15 residues. V was pared by 4 bases and J by 3 bases, with 12 bases between. Germline CDR1 and CDR2: SNHLY and FYNNEI. The CDR3 here is CASSGGLGSNEKLFF. DNA for the CDR3: TGTGCCAGCAGTGGAGGATTAGGGTCTAATGAAAAACTGTTTTTT.

This clone was detected only a few times. The V and J genes are TRBV6-1 and TRBJ1-2; 7 bases line up with TRBD1. The CDR3 consists of 12 residues. CDR1 MNHNS and CDR2 SASEGT come from the germline V gene. The ends lost 10 bases at V and 2 bases at J; junction bases unmatched: 4. The CDR3 DNA reads TGTGCCACAACGACAGGGAACTATGGCTACACCTTC. Its protein is CATTTGNYGYTF.

V is TRBV11-3 and J is TRBJ1-1; TRBD1 might be the D (6 bases). From germline, CDR1 is SGHNT and CDR2 YENEEA. The V gene lost 0 bases and the J gene lost 7 bases, with 15 bases spanning the gap. The CDR3 totals 15 residues. CDR3 nucleotides: TGTGCCAGCAGCTTAGATCTTACAGGGACCCTTGAAGCTTTCTTT. Residues: CASSLDLTGTLEAFF.

V usage is TRBV11-2 and J usage is TRBJ1-5; D uncertain. Trimming took 2 bases from V and 2 from J, leaving 4 bases between them. CDR3 length: 13 amino acids. Germline values: CDR1 SGHAT, CDR2 FQNNGV. The CDR3 spells CASSLIGNQPQHF. CDR3 bases: TGTGCCAGCAGCTTAATCGGCAATCAGCCCCAGCATTTT. The whole variable domain, remainder taken from reference TRBV11-2 and TRBJ1-5, is EAGVAQSPRYKIIEKRQSVAFWCNPISGHATLYWYQQILGQGPKLLIQFQNNGVVDDSQLPKDRFSAERLKGVDSTLKIQPAKLEDSAVYLCASSLIGNQPQHFGDGTRLSIL.

V and J are TRBV7-9 and TRBJ1-1, with 7 bases matching TRBD1. CDR1 is SEHNR, CDR2 FQNEAQ, per germline (reference sequence). V trimming: 5 bases; J trimming: 6 bases; junction bases outside the gene matches: 12. The CDR3 loop spans 15 amino acids. In DNA form, the CDR3 reads TGTGCCAGCAGCCCACGGGGGGCTACAGGGGCTGAAGCTTTCTTT. The encoded protein is CASSPRGATGAEAFF.

V and J are TRBV5-1 and TRBJ2-3; D gene unclear. Trimming stripped 5 bases from V and 2 bases from J, with 3 bases between. This CDR3 has 11 residues. Germline loops: CDR1 SGHRS, CDR2 YFSETQ. This chain's CDR3 is CASRLTDTQYF. CDR3 sequence (DNA): TGCGCCAGCAGACTCACAGATACGCAGTATTTT.